The 29 T cell receptor beta chains in this list originate from one sample, sequenced in a study of blood T cells in healthy people across ages. Combining a sample-barcoded 5' primer with a J-beta primer mix, a second PCR ran for about 7 to 11 cycles. TCRdb passed the 5' RACE reads through MiXCR, listing each CDR3 protein once. The sample lists around 790,000 distinct CDR3 sequences, 44% occurring once. Sequenced input: blood. The receptors originated from a man between 60 and 75 years old in good health.

This chain connects TRBV6-5 to TRBJ2-5, with D possibly TRBD2 on 6 matching bases. The end of the DNA aligns better with TRBJ2-7, so the J call may be wrong. CDR1 is MNHEY, CDR2 SVGAGI, per germline. The CDR3 consists of 17 residues. The CDR3 bases are TGTGCCAGCAGTTACTCGAAAAGCCGGGACTCCTACTACGAGCAGTACTTC. Encoded protein: CASSYSKSRDSYYEQYF.

This chain uses TRBV20-1 with TRBJ2-7; 10 nucleotides match TRBD2. V shed 4 bases, J shed 4 bases, and the junction held 4 bases outside the gene matches. The CDR3 loop spans 13 amino acids. Germline assignment: CDR1 DFQATT and CDR2 SNEGSKA (reference sequence). CDR3: CSANSGGRYEQYF. The CDR3, as DNA: TGCAGTGCTAATAGCGGGGGGCGTTACGAGCAGTACTTC.

This chain links TRBV4-1 with TRBJ2-1; possible D gene TRBD1, 6 bases. V was shortened by 2 bases and J by 3 bases, with 17 bases between the two germline ends. Germline CDR1 MGHRA, CDR2 YSYEKL. The CDR3 has 17 amino acids. The CDR3 is CASSQPRVGGNYNEQFF. DNA for the CDR3: TGCGCCAGCAGCCAACCCCGGGTAGGGGGAAACTACAATGAGCAGTTCTTC.

V is TRBV3-1 and J is TRBJ2-1; TRBD2 aligns across 10 bases. The CDR3 spans 13 residues. The V gene's germline CDR1 is LGHDT and CDR2 YNNKEL (reference sequence). The V segment lost 4 bases and the J segment 7 bases; nucleotides outside the gene matches: 1. The CDR3 DNA reads as TGTGCCAGCAGCCCACTAGCGGGGAATGAGCAGTTCTTC. Its translation: CASSPLAGNEQFF.

The chain has TRBV10-3 and TRBJ2-2, with 10 nucleotides matching TRBD1. The CDR3 contains 16 residues. The germline gives CDR1 ENHRY, CDR2 SYGVKD. With 3 bases clipped from V and 3 bases from J, the junction kept 4 bases outside the gene matches. The CDR3 sequence: CAISEAGQGYTGELFF. The CDR3 DNA follows: TGTGCCATCAGTGAAGCGGGACAGGGGTACACCGGGGAGCTGTTTTTT.

The CDR3 bases are TGTGCCAGCAGCTTACGGGGGACTAGCCTCTCTGGGGCCAACGTCCTGACTTTC. Translation: CASSLRGTSLSGANVLTF. The rearrangement links TRBV11-3 to TRBJ2-6, with 9 bases that match TRBD2. Germline V CDR1 and CDR2: SGHNT, YENEEA. J gave up 0 bases and V 2 bases, and 5 bases lay outside the gene matches. This CDR3 comprises 18 residues.

About this clonotype: An end of the junction does not agree with germline; a read error may underlie this. The chain is built from TRBV4-3 and TRBJ1-3; D may be TRBD1 (6 bases). CDR3 length equals 17 residues. Per the germline V gene, CDR1 is LGHNA and CDR2 is YSLEER. CDR3 DNA: TGCGCCAGCAGCCAATCCACCCGACAGGCTGGGGGAAGCACCATATATTTT. Encoded protein: CASSQSTRQAGGSTIYF.

The rearrangement joins TRBV5-1 to TRBJ2-7; 9 bases are shared with TRBD1. This CDR3 spans 14 amino acids. V shed 4 bases, J shed 7 bases, and the junction held 9 bases outside the gene matches. CDR1 is SGHRS and CDR2 is YFSETQ in the germline V gene. The DNA for the CDR3 is TGCGCCAGCAGCGACCGGGACAGGGCGGGTGAGCAGTACTTC. It codes for CASSDRDRAGEQYF. Filled out from reference TRBV5-1 and TRBJ2-7, the complete variable domain reads KAGVTQTPRYLIKTRGQQVTLSCSPISGHRSVSWYQQTPGQGLQFLFEYFSETQRNKGNFPGRFSGRQFSNSRSEMNVSTLELGDSALYLCASSDRDRAGEQYFGPGTRLTVT.

The chain carries TRBV12-3 or TRBV12-4 and TRBJ1-1; 7 nucleotides agree with TRBD1. The CDR3 consists of 17 residues. Trimming took 0 bases from V and 0 from J; bases not matched to a gene: 7. The CDR3 DNA reads TGTGCCAGCAGTTTAGCACCACCGGGACAGATGAACACTGAAGCTTTCTTT. Its translation is CASSLAPPGQMNTEAFF.

This clonotype was seen at least ten times. The chain joins TRBV7-2 to TRBJ1-5, with D perhaps matching TRBD1 (5 bases). Germline values: CDR1 SGHTA, CDR2 FQGNSA. The CDR3 consists of 13 residues. Deletions cut 3 bases from V and 4 bases from J, with 7 bases between. DNA of the CDR3: TGTGCCAGCAGCTTGGGGGTGAATCAGCCCCAGCATTTT. Translated, it gives CASSLGVNQPQHF.

The chain recombines TRBV12-3 or TRBV12-4 with TRBJ1-5, with TRBD1 matching over 8 bases. The CDR3 extends over 15 amino acids. After removal of 6 bases from V and 6 bases from J, the junction contained 10 bases not matched to a gene. The CDR3 here is CASSQGQAAVQPQHF. Written as DNA, the CDR3 is TGTGCCAGCAGCCAGGGACAGGCAGCCGTTCAGCCCCAGCATTTT.

The V gene is TRBV10-3, the J gene TRBJ1-1, with a possible D match to TRBD1 (6 bases). Trimming took off 11 bases at V and 0 bases at J, with 13 bases between the two ends. The CDR3 has 13 residues. CDR1 and CDR2 (germline): ENHRY, SYGVKD. DNA of the CDR3: TGTGCCGGGGGGAGGGGGATGAACACTGAAGCTTTCTTT. Protein: CAGGRGMNTEAFF.

The chain carries TRBV7-9 and TRBJ2-7, with TRBD2 as a possible D gene (5 bases). CDR1 is SEHNR and CDR2 is FQNEAQ in the germline V gene (reference sequence). The CDR3 consists of 15 residues. The V end lost 3 bases, the J end lost 0 bases, and 12 bases lay between the germline ends. For the CDR3, the DNA is TGTGCCAGCAGCTTTGGCAGCGGTAGCTCCTACGAGCAGTACTTC. The encoded protein is CASSFGSGSSYEQYF.

This clonotype was observed a handful of times. V gene TRBV2 combines with J gene TRBJ1-2; no definite D call. Trimming left V 4 bases short and J 3 bases short, with 6 bases between. Per the germline V gene, CDR1 is SNHLY and CDR2 is FYNNEI. The CDR3 has 12 residues. As DNA, the CDR3 is TGTGCCAGCAGTGGTGGATACTATGGCTACACCTTC. It codes for CASSGGYYGYTF.

The chain couples TRBV25-1 to TRBJ1-2; 9 bases map to TRBD1. CDR1 is MGHDK, CDR2 SYGVNS, per germline. V gave up 4 bases and J gave up 8 bases; unmatched junction bases: 2. CDR3 length: 12 amino acids. In DNA form, the CDR3 reads TGTGCCAGCAGTGGACAGGGGGTAGGCTACACCTTC. Translating gives CASSGQGVGYTF.

This chain connects TRBV28 to TRBJ2-7, with D uncertain. The DNA end is a closer match to TRBJ2-5, so the J assignment may be wrong. CDR1 is MDHEN and CDR2 is SYDVKM in the germline V gene. CDR3 size: 12 residues. The CDR3 region is CASSSPIETQYF. In DNA, the CDR3 is TGTGCCAGCAGTTCACCCATCGAGACCCAGTACTTC.

This chain joins TRBV6-4 and TRBJ2-3, with TRBD2 matching over 11 bases. The J segment lost 6 bases and the V segment lost 2 bases, leaving 7 bases of the junction unmatched. The germline V gene has CDR1 MRHNA and CDR2 SNTAGT. The CDR3 has 16 amino acids. This CDR3 is CASSDRSGGAKDTQYF. DNA for the CDR3: TGTGCCAGCAGTGACCGTAGCGGGGGGGCCAAGGATACGCAGTATTTT.

This clonotype appeared a few times. The chain recombines TRBV25-1 with TRBJ2-3; D is ambiguous. Germline V gene sequence: CDR1 MGHDK, CDR2 SYGVNS. The CDR3 has 15 residues. V gave up 3 bases and J gave up 0 bases, with 10 bases separating them. Here the CDR3 reads CASSDSLLSTDTQYF. CDR3 DNA sequence: TGTGCCAGCAGTGATTCTCTCCTTAGCACAGATACGCAGTATTTT.

The chain carries TRBV20-1 and TRBJ2-4; the D call may be TRBD1 or TRBD2 (5 bases each). The DNA end favors TRBJ2-7, so the J call may be wrong. From germline, CDR1 is DFQATT and CDR2 SNEGSKA (reference sequence). The CDR3 has 13 amino acids. The CDR3 DNA sequence: TGCAGTGCCTCCAGGGCGGGTTTCTACGAGCAGTACTTC. Protein: CSASRAGFYEQYF.

This chain links TRBV27 with TRBJ2-6; no reliable D call. Trimming took 5 bases from V and 4 from J, leaving 9 bases between them. The CDR3 has 14 residues. The germline CDR1 and CDR2 sequences are MNHEY and SMNVEV (reference sequence). The CDR3, as DNA: TGTGCCAGCAGTCCGTCAGACGGGGCCAACGTCCTGACTTTC. Its translation: CASSPSDGANVLTF.

The chain is built from TRBV11-3 and TRBJ2-3, with D perhaps TRBD2 (6 bases). Germline-derived CDR1 and CDR2 are SGHNT and YENEEA. V was cut by 5 bases and J by 5 bases, with 17 bases left in between. The CDR3 covers 15 residues. In DNA form, the CDR3 reads TGTGCCAGCAGCCAAGCGGCGGGAATGGGAGATACGCAGTATTTT. Its protein product is CASSQAAGMGDTQYF.

This clonotype has just one count. One base away lies a much larger clone, so this may be a sequencing read error. This chain uses TRBV4-3 with TRBJ2-1, with D possibly being TRBD1 (6 bases). CDR1 and CDR2 (germline): LGHNA, YSLEER. CDR3 size: 12 residues. The CDR3 DNA is TGCGCCTGCAGCTCCACCAGGGGTGAGCAGTTCTTC. Translation: CACSSTRGEQFF.

This clonotype was found once. This rearrangement joins TRBV12-3 or TRBV12-4 to TRBJ2-7; D gene uncertain. Trimming took off 3 bases at V and 2 bases at J, with 14 bases between the two ends. The CDR3 is made up of 15 amino acids. The CDR3 loop reads CASSLIGISPYEQYF. CDR3 DNA sequence: TGTGCCAGCAGTTTGATAGGGATAAGCCCCTACGAGCAGTACTTC.

This chain connects TRBV20-1 to TRBJ2-1; the match to TRBD2 covers 10 bases. The CDR3 sequence is 17 residues long. Germline CDR1 is DFQATT and CDR2 is SNEGSKA (reference sequence). With 3 bases clipped from V and 2 bases from J, the junction kept 10 bases outside the gene matches. In DNA form, the CDR3 reads TGCAGTGCTAGGTCGGTAGCGGGGGGTATCACCTACAATGAGCAGTTCTTC. Translating gives CSARSVAGGITYNEQFF.

The V gene is TRBV28, the J gene TRBJ2-7; 9 bases match TRBD1. The CDR3 length is 16 residues. The germline CDR1 and CDR2 sequences are MDHEN and SYDVKM. The ends lost 4 bases at V and 2 bases at J; junction bases unmatched: 9. CDR3 amino acids: CASSSTGTGFPYEQYF. The CDR3 DNA follows: TGTGCCAGCAGTTCCACCGGGACAGGGTTCCCCTACGAGCAGTACTTC.

This clonotype was detected a few times. The rearrangement uses TRBV4-3 and TRBJ2-1; D is unresolved. This CDR3 contains 15 residues. V lost 1 base and J 7 bases, leaving 14 bases between the germline ends. Germline CDR1 LGHNA, CDR2 YSLEER. CDR3 amino acids: CASSQGRLTANEQFF. The CDR3 DNA reads TGCGCCAGCAGCCAAGGAAGACTGACCGCTAATGAGCAGTTCTTC.

Concerning this clonotype itself: The junction does not match germline at one end; this may be a read error. The CDR3: CAWRDRRGYNEQVF. As DNA, the CDR3 is TGTGCCTGGAGAGACCGGCGGGGGTACAATGAGCAGGTCTTC. The genes are TRBV30 and TRBJ2-1; 7 nucleotides agree with TRBD2. Germline loops: CDR1 GTSNPN, CDR2 SVGIG (reference sequence). The CDR3 is 14 amino acids.

The sample holds a few counts of this clonotype. The chain employs TRBV27 and TRBJ1-1; D might be TRBD1 (5 bases). Germline CDR1 and CDR2: MNHEY and SMNVEV (reference sequence). V was shortened by 5 bases and J by 1 base, with 14 bases between the two germline ends. The CDR3 length is 15 residues. Here the CDR3 DNA reads TGTGCCAGCAGTCCTGCCCGGGGCAGGAACACTGAAGCTTTCTTT. This codes for CASSPARGRNTEAFF.

This clonotype was counted only a few times. The chain has TRBV7-9 and TRBJ2-1; D is uncertain. V gave up 5 bases and J gave up 0 bases, with 8 bases separating them. CDR3 length equals 14 residues. The germline V gene has CDR1 SEHNR and CDR2 FQNEAQ (reference sequence). CDR3 loop: CASSQELSYNEQFF. CDR3 nucleotide sequence: TGTGCCAGCAGCCAGGAGCTCTCCTACAATGAGCAGTTCTTC.